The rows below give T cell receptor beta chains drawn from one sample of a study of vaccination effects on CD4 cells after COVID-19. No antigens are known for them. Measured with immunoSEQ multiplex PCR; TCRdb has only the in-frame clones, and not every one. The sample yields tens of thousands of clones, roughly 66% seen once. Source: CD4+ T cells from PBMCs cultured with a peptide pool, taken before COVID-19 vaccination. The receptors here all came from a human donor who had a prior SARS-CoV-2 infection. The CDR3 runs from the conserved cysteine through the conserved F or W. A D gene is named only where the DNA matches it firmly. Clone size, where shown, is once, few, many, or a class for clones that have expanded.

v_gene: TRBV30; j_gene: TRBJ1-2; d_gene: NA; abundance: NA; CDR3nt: TGTGCCTGGAGTGTAAAAGCAGGGGCCGATTGCACCTTC; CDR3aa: CAWSVKAGADCTF
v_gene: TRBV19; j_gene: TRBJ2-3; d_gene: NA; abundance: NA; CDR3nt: TGTGCCAGTAGTTTAGATCGTAGGCCAGATACGCAGTATTTT; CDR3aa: CASSLDRRPDTQYF
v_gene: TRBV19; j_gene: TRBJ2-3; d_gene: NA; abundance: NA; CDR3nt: TGTGCCAGTAGCTTCGGAGATACGCAGTATTTT; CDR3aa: CASSFGDTQYF
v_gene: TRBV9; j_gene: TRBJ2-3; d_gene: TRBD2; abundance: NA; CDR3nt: TGTGCCAGCAGCGCCCTACCGGAACTAGCGGGAACCACAGATACGCAGTATTTT; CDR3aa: CASSALPELAGTTDTQYF
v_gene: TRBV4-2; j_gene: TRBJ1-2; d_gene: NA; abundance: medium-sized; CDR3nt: TGTGCCAGCAGCCAAGAGTTATCGGGGAACTATGGCTACACCTTC; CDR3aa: CASSQELSGNYGYTF
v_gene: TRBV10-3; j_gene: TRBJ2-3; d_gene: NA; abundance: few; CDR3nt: TGTGCCATCAGTCCCCGGGACACCCCATCAGATACGCAGTATTTT; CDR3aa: CAISPRDTPSDTQYF
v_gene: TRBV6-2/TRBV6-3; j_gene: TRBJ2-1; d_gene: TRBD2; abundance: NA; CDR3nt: TGTGCCAGCAGTCAACGGACTAGCGGGAGACGCGATGAGCAGTTCTTC; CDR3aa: CASSQRTSGRRDEQFF
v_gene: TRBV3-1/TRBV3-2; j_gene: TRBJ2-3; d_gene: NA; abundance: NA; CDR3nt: TGTGCCAGCAGCCCACAGGCCGGGACGCAGTATTTT; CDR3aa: CASSPQAGTQYF
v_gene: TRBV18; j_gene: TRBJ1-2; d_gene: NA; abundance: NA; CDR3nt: TGTGCCAGCTCACCACGACAGCTCTATGGCTACACCTTC; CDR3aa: CASSPRQLYGYTF
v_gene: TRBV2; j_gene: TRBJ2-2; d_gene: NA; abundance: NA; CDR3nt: TGTGCCAGCAGTGAATGGACAGCGAACACCGGGGAGCTGTTTTTT; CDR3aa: CASSEWTANTGELFF
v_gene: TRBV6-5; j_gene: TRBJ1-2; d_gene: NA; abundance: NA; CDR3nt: TGTGCCAGCAGATTCAGGGAGGGCGAAGGCTACACCTTC; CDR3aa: CASRFREGEGYTF
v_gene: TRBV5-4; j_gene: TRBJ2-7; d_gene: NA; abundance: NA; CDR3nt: TGTGCCAGCAGCTTGGAGGGCAGGTCCCTCGAGCAGTACTTC; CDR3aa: CASSLEGRSLEQYF
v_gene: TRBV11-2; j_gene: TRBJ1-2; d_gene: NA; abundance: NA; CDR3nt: TGTGCCAGCAGCTTAGATCTCTATTTTGGTGGCTACACCTTC; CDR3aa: CASSLDLYFGGYTF
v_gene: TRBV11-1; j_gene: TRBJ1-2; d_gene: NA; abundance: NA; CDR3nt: TGTGCCAGCAGCTCAAACCGCGAACAGGGTGACAACACCTTC; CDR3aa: CASSSNREQGDNTF
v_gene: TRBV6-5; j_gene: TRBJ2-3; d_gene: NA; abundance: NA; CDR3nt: TGTGCCAGCAGTTACTCAAGGGGGAGGGCAGATACGCAGTATTTT; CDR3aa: CASSYSRGRADTQYF
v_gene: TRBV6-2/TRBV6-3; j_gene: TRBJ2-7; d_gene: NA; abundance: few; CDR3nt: TGTGCCAGCAGTTACCCGGACAGTTTCTACGAGCAGTACTTC; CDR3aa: CASSYPDSFYEQYF
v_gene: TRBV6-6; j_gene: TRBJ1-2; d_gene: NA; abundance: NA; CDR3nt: TGTGCCAGCAGGAGGGACTATGGCTACACCTTC; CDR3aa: CASRRDYGYTF
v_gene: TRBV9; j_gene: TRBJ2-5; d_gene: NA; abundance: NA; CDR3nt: TGTGCCAGCAGCGCGGACTTATACCAAGAGACCCAGTACTTC; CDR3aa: CASSADLYQETQYF
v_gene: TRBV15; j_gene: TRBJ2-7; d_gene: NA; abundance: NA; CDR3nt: TGTGCCACCAGCAGGTTAGCGGCATCCCGGGCGGAGCAGTACTTC; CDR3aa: CATSRLAASRAEQYF
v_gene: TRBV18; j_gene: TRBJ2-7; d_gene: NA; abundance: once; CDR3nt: TGTGCCAGCTCACCCCGGACAAGTACCTACGAGCAGTACTTC; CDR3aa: CASSPRTSTYEQYF
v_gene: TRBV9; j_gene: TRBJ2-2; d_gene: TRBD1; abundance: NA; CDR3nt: TGTGCCAGCAGCGTAGCTACAGGGGCCGGGGAGCTGTTTTTT; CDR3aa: CASSVATGAGELFF
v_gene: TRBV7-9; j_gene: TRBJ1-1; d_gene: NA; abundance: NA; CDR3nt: TGTGCCAGCAGCTTAGGGGTACTTATGAACACTGAAGCTTTCTTT; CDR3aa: CASSLGVLMNTEAFF
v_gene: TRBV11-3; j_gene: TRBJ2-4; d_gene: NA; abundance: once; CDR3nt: TGTGCCAGCAGCCCCGGATATTATATGGGGCTAGCCAAAAACATTCAGTACTTC; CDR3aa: CASSPGYYMGLAKNIQYF
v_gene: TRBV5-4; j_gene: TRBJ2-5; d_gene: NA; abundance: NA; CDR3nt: TGTGCCAGCAGCTCCGCCGGAGTACAAGAGACCCAGTACTTC; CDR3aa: CASSSAGVQETQYF
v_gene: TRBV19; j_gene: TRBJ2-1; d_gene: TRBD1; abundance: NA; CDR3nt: TGTGCCAGTAGCAACGACAGGGTTAAGAGGGACAATGAGCAGTTCTTC; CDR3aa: CASSNDRVKRDNEQFF
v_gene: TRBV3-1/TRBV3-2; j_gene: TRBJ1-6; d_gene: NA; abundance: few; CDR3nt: TGTGCCAGCAGCCAAGACAAAAATTCACCCCTCCACTTT; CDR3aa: CASSQDKNSPLHF
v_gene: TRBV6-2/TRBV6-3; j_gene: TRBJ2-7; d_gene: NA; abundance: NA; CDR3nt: TGTGCCAGCAGCCCCCCCCAGGGCCGCGAGCAGTACTTC; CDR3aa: CASSPPQGREQYF
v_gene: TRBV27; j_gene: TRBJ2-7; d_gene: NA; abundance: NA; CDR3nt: TGTGCCAGCAGTTTTGGGGGGACAGTCTCCTACGAGCAGTACTTC; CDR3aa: CASSFGGTVSYEQYF
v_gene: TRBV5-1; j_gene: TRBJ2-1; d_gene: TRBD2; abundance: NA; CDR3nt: TGCGCCAGCAGCCCCACCGCTAGCGGGAGGGCCTCCTACAATGAGCAGTTCTTC; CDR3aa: CASSPTASGRASYNEQFF
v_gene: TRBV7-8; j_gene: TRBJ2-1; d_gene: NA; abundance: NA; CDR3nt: TGTGCCACCTGCCCGAGAATTAGCGCCTACAATGAGCAGTTCTTC; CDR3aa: CATCPRISAYNEQFF
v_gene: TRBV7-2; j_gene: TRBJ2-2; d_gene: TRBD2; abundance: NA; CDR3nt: TGTGCCAGCAGCGCCAGCGGGAGGTCCACCGGGGAGCTGTTTTTT; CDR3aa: CASSASGRSTGELFF
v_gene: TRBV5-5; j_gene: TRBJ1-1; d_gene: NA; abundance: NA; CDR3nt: TGTGCCAGCAGCTTAAAACCAGAGAACGCTGAAGCTTTCTTT; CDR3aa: CASSLKPENAEAFF
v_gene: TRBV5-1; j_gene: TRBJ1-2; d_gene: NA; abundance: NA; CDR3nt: TGCGCCAGCAGCTTGGTGGCACAGGGCTATGGCTACACCTTC; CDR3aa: CASSLVAQGYGYTF
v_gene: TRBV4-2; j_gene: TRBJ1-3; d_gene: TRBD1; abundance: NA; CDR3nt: TGTGCCAGCAGCCAAGCCCCCCTCCGGACAGGGGGAGACACCATATATTTT; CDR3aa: CASSQAPLRTGGDTIYF
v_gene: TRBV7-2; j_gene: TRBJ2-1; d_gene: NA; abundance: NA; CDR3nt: TGTGCCAGCAGCTTAGATTTCAGGCTCGGTGAGCAGTTCTTC; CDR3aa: CASSLDFRLGEQFF
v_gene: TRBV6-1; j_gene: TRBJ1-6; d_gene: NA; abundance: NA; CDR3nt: TGTGCCAGCAGTGACCACAACGATTCACCCCTCCACTTT; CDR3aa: CASSDHNDSPLHF
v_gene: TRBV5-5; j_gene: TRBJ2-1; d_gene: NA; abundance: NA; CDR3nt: TGTGCCAGCAGCTTTGCCGGAAGCTCCTACAATGAGCAGTTCTTC; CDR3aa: CASSFAGSSYNEQFF
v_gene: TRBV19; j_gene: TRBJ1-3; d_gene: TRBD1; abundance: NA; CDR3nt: TGTGCCAGTACAACAGGGGACGGAAACACCATATATTTT; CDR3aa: CASTTGDGNTIYF
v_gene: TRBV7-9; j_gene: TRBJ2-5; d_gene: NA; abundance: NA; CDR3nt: TGTGCCAGCAGCTTCGGGAATGGACGTGGGTGGGCCCAGTACTTC; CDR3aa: CASSFGNGRGWAQYF